Presented here are 15 T cell receptor beta chains from one specimen sequenced in a study of cytomegalovirus exposure and HLA in healthy donors. It was with 60 Vbeta and 13 Jbeta primers that the PCR ran. Repertoires were generated with immunoSEQ multiplex PCR, while TCRdb's copy carries only in-frame clones and drops some. The data contain some 150,000 clones, about 72% of them singletons. Sequencing was carried out using PBMCs. The receptor source for this set is a man between 25 and 39 years old in good health and CMV-seropositive.

J is TRBJ2-7 and V is TRBV6-5; no firm D call. Germline lookup yields CDR1 MNHEY and CDR2 SVGAGI. The V and J ends lost 0 bases and 4 bases respectively, with 16 bases between them. CDR3 length equals 16 residues. The CDR3 spells CASSYSVAGVTYEQYF. DNA for the CDR3: TGTGCCAGCAGTTACTCTGTTGCAGGTGTCACTTACGAGCAGTACTTC.

The chain's CDR3 is CASSVAGTGFDTQYF. The CDR3 bases are TGTGCCAGCAGCGTAGCCGGGACAGGGTTCGATACGCAGTATTTT. V is TRBV9 and J is TRBJ2-3, with 9 nucleotides matching TRBD1. J gave up 6 bases and V 0 bases, and 5 bases lay outside the gene matches. CDR3 length: 15 amino acids. CDR1 SGDLS and CDR2 YYNGEE come from the germline V gene.

In its sample, this clone was seen a few times. The chain is built from TRBV2 and TRBJ1-4, with D maybe TRBD1 (5 bases). This CDR3 comprises 15 residues. V lost 6 bases to trimming and J lost 4 bases, with 15 bases between them. The germline V gene has CDR1 SNHLY and CDR2 FYNNEI. Here the CDR3 DNA reads TGTGCCAGCAGCCAGGGTATGCTCCTTAATGAAAAACTGTTTTTT. Translating it yields CASSQGMLLNEKLFF.

The CDR3 spells CASSLGLAGGPVGETQYF. In DNA form, the CDR3 reads TGTGCCAGCAGCTTAGGGCTAGCGGGGGGGCCCGTAGGGGAGACCCAGTACTTC. This rearrangement joins TRBV11-2 to TRBJ2-5, with 12 bases lining up with TRBD2. Germline CDR1 and CDR2: SGHAT and FQNNGV. With V trimmed by 1 base and J by 5 bases, 11 bases remained unmatched. This CDR3 contains 18 residues.

This clone was recorded a few times. The chain combines TRBV6-1 with TRBJ2-3, with 7 bases that match TRBD2. The trim removed 3 bases at V and 1 base at J, leaving 13 bases unmatched. This CDR3 is 18 amino acids long. The V gene's germline CDR1 is MNHNS and CDR2 SASEGT. Here the CDR3 DNA reads TGTGCCAGCAGTGAGTTTACAGGCGGGGGACCCCGCACAGATACGCAGTATTTT. Protein product: CASSEFTGGGPRTDTQYF.

The chain combines TRBV19 with TRBJ2-7; 11 nucleotides agree with TRBD1. Germline V gene sequence: CDR1 LNHDA, CDR2 SQIVND (reference sequence). This CDR3 is 15 amino acids long. With V trimmed by 7 bases and J by 4 bases, 9 bases remained unmatched. CDR3 sequence reads: CASTPGGTGGYEQYF. Written as DNA, the CDR3 is TGTGCCAGTACTCCCGGGGGGACAGGGGGATACGAGCAGTACTTC.

This chain links TRBV18 with TRBJ2-7; TRBD1 matches 12 bases. The CDR3 runs 15 residues. Germline CDR1 KGHSH, CDR2 LQKENI. V shed 3 bases, J shed 3 bases, and the junction held 3 bases outside the gene matches. The CDR3: CASSPGTGGFYEQYF. The DNA for the CDR3 is TGTGCCAGCTCACCTGGGACAGGGGGCTTCTACGAGCAGTACTTC.

This clone has only a few counts. This chain connects TRBV5-4 to TRBJ1-6, with D unresolved. The V end was cut by 0 bases, the J end by 9 bases, with 10 bases between. The germline CDR1 and CDR2 sequences are SGHNT and YYREEE (reference sequence). The CDR3 runs 14 residues. The CDR3 here is CASSLVQAGSPLHF. As DNA, the CDR3 is TGTGCCAGCAGCTTGGTTCAGGCGGGTTCACCCCTCCACTTT.

The chain has TRBV4-2 and TRBJ2-3; weak D call: TRBD2 (5 bases). The CDR3 has 14 residues. The V and J ends lost 2 bases and 2 bases respectively, with 8 bases between them. Germline values: CDR1 LGHNA, CDR2 YNFKEQ. In DNA, the CDR3 is TGTGCCAGCAGCCAACAGACTAACACAGATACGCAGTATTTT. Amino acids: CASSQQTNTDTQYF.

This chain joins TRBV6-1 and TRBJ2-7; D is unresolved. The CDR3 sequence is 13 residues long. V lost 2 bases and J lost 6, with 11 bases in between. Per the germline V gene, CDR1 is MNHNS and CDR2 is SASEGT. Written as DNA, the CDR3 is TGTGCCAGCAGTGAACTAGTGTCGATCGAGCAGTACTTC. It specifies CASSELVSIEQYF.

This sequence joins TRBV9 and TRBJ1-3; the D is unclear. CDR3 size: 15 residues. V lost 0 bases, J lost 1 base, and 8 bases lay in between. Germline V gene lookup returns CDR1 SGDLS and CDR2 YYNGEE. CDR3 sequence (DNA): TGTGCCAGCAGCGTAGTTGGGCTATCTGGAAACACCATATATTTT. It codes for CASSVVGLSGNTIYF.

J is TRBJ2-7 and V is TRBV7-2; a weak D match, TRBD1 (6 bases). V was cut by 0 bases and J by 2 bases, with 14 bases left in between. Germline CDR1 is SGHTA and CDR2 is FQGNSA. This CDR3 region has 16 residues. CDR3 region: CASSLAGSGVPYEQYF. The CDR3 DNA follows: TGTGCCAGCAGCTTAGCCGGCTCAGGGGTACCCTACGAGCAGTACTTC.

This sequence joins TRBV11-2 and TRBJ1-1; 10 positions agree with TRBD1. The CDR3 totals 16 residues. The germline V gene encodes CDR1 SGHAT and CDR2 FQNNGV. J was trimmed by 1 base and V by 5 bases; bases with no gene match: 7. The DNA of the CDR3 is TGTGCCAGCAGCCCTTGGACAGGGGGAGAGAACACTGAAGCTTTCTTT. It codes for CASSPWTGGENTEAFF.

The J gene is TRBJ1-1, the V gene TRBV5-1, with 7 bases aligning to TRBD1. The CDR3 contains 14 residues. The V gene end was trimmed by 1 base and the J gene end by 4 bases; junction bases not matched to a gene: 4. CDR1 and CDR2 from the germline V gene are SGHRS and YFSETQ. CDR3 in DNA: TGCGCCAGCAGCTTGACAGGGGTGGGCACTGAAGCTTTCTTT. Protein sequence: CASSLTGVGTEAFF.

The chain uses TRBV2 and TRBJ2-2; the match to TRBD1 covers 10 bases. Trimming took 6 bases from V and 2 from J; bases not matched to a gene: 6. CDR1 is SNHLY and CDR2 is FYNNEI in the germline V gene. This CDR3 has 16 amino acids. The CDR3 region has the DNA TGTGCCAGCAGGCAGACAGGGGGCCTCAACACCGGGGAGCTGTTTTTT. Residues: CASRQTGGLNTGELFF. The entire variable domain, with the rest obtained from reference TRBV2 and TRBJ2-2, is as follows: EPEVTQTPSHQVTQMGQEVILRCVPISNHLYFYWYRQILGQKVEFLVSFYNNEISEKSEIFDDQFSVERPDGSNFTLKIRSTKLEDSAMYFCASRQTGGLNTGELFFGEGSRLTVL.